The 23 T cell receptor beta chains below come from one sample, sequenced in a study of blood T cell repertoires in COVID-19. Assay used: immunoSEQ multiplex PCR; TCRdb lists only in-frame clones, some missing. The sample contains over 90,000 clones, about four fifths of which appear only once. Sequencing was carried out using peripheral blood. The receptor source for this set is a man older than 75 with COVID-19, enrolled during active disease.

The rearrangement joins TRBV15 to TRBJ1-1, with D tentatively TRBD1 (5 bases). Trimming pared 0 bases from V and 4 bases from J, leaving 12 bases between. Germline V lookup: CDR1 LNHNV, CDR2 YYDKDF (reference sequence). This CDR3 has 15 residues. The CDR3: CATSRDGQGSTEAFF. As DNA, the CDR3 is TGTGCCACCAGCAGAGATGGGCAGGGAAGCACTGAAGCTTTCTTT.

The chain employs TRBV5-4 and TRBJ1-2; 7 bases map to TRBD1. The CDR3 covers 14 residues. Germline CDR1 reads SGHNT; CDR2 reads YYREEE (reference sequence). V was clipped by 0 bases and J by 7 bases; unmatched bases: 6. The CDR3 is CASSLGDRDGGYTF. The CDR3 nucleotides are TGTGCCAGCAGCTTGGGCGACAGGGATGGTGGCTACACCTTC.

The count of this clone is one. The chain uses TRBV7-9 and TRBJ2-7; TRBD1 is a possible D gene (5 bases). Germline lookup yields CDR1 SEHNR and CDR2 FQNEAQ (reference sequence). This CDR3 region has 15 residues. V was clipped by 2 bases and J by 7 bases, with 18 bases between them. This CDR3 reads CASSLNPGPFGEQYF. The CDR3 nucleotides read TGTGCCAGCAGCTTAAATCCAGGGCCTTTCGGGGAGCAGTACTTC.

This clone was found once. This chain links TRBV21-1 with TRBJ2-7; the table calls TRBD1, which could not be checked here. TRBV21-1 corresponds to a pseudogene. The CDR3 is 16 residues long. This CDR3 reads CASSRGGRERNYEQYF. CDR3 in DNA: TGTGCCAGCAGCAGAGGGGGCAGGGAGAGAAACTACGAGCAGTACTTC.

The chain is built from TRBV5-1 and TRBJ2-1; a possible D gene is TRBD2 (6 bases). The CDR3 sequence is 14 residues long. CDR1 is SGHRS and CDR2 is YFSETQ in the germline V gene. Trimming took 4 bases from V and 7 from J, leaving 15 bases between them. The CDR3 region has the DNA TGCGCCAGCAGCCTGGGGACTCTCTTGAATGAGCAGTTCTTC. Amino acids: CASSLGTLLNEQFF.

This chain joins TRBV7-6 and TRBJ2-6; D possibly corresponds to TRBD1 (6 bases). Trimming took 2 bases from V and 1 from J, leaving 6 bases between them. Germline V gives CDR1 SGHVS, CDR2 FNYEAQ. There are 15 residues in the CDR3. The CDR3 DNA reads TGTGCCAGCAGCTTAACAGGGTCTGGGGCCAACGTCCTGACTTTC. Translating gives CASSLTGSGANVLTF.

The rearrangement uses TRBV7-2 and TRBJ2-7; maybe TRBD1 (6 bases). V was trimmed by 0 bases and J by 12 bases, leaving 12 bases between them. This CDR3 region has 12 residues. Per the germline V gene, CDR1 is SGHTA and CDR2 is FQGNSA. The CDR3 DNA is TGTGCCAGCAGCTTAGCGCCGACAGGCACGTACTTC. Translating it yields CASSLAPTGTYF.

The V call is TRBV28, the J call TRBJ2-7, with 12 bases that match TRBD2. The CDR3 extends over 15 amino acids. J gave up 7 bases and V 5 bases, and 9 bases lay outside the gene matches. CDR1 is MDHEN and CDR2 is SYDVKM in the germline V gene. The CDR3 loop is CASSLKTSGSREQYF. The DNA of the CDR3 is TGTGCCAGCAGTCTTAAGACTAGCGGGAGTAGAGAGCAGTACTTC.

V is TRBV9 and J is TRBJ2-2; D might be TRBD1 (6 bases). The CDR3 spans 14 residues. CDR1 is SGDLS, CDR2 YYNGEE, per germline. V was cut by 6 bases and J by 4 bases, with 13 bases left in between. CDR3 sequence (DNA): TGTGCCAGCACCTTACAGGGCGGCACCGGGGAGCTGTTTTTT. As protein: CASTLQGGTGELFF.

The rearrangement links TRBV13 to TRBJ1-2, with 10 bases identical to TRBD1. The CDR3 is 18 residues long. Germline CDR1 is PRHDT and CDR2 is FYEKMQ (reference sequence). J gave up 4 bases and V 1 base, and 12 bases lay outside the gene matches. CDR3 nucleotide sequence: TGTGCCAGCAGCTTAGCCCCGGACAGGGGGGTGGGTACCTATGGCTACACCTTC. Protein sequence: CASSLAPDRGVGTYGYTF.

This CDR3 reads CASSRRAGSGYTF. For the CDR3, the DNA is TGTGCCAGCAGCCGTCGGGCGGGCTCCGGCTACACCTTC. This chain joins TRBV3-1 (or the pseudogene TRBV3-2) and TRBJ1-2; D unresolved. V lost 4 bases and J 8 bases, leaving 14 bases between the germline ends. This CDR3 region has 13 residues. Germline loops: CDR1 LGHDT, CDR2 YNNKEL (reference sequence).

The rearrangement joins TRBV10-3 to TRBJ2-7, with 11 bases aligning to TRBD2. Germline-derived CDR1 and CDR2 are ENHRY and SYGVKD. V lost 4 bases, J lost 6 bases, and 2 bases stayed unmatched. CDR3 length equals 13 residues. CDR3 protein: CAISGLAGGEQYF. The DNA of the CDR3 is TGTGCCATCAGTGGCCTAGCGGGAGGCGAGCAGTACTTC.

The rearrangement links TRBV10-3 to TRBJ2-7; 8 nucleotides match TRBD1. This CDR3 spans 15 amino acids. With 0 bases clipped from V and 4 bases from J, the junction kept 5 bases outside the gene matches. Germline loops: CDR1 ENHRY, CDR2 SYGVKD. CDR3 DNA sequence: TGTGCCATCAGTGAGTCGGCCAGGGGGCCGTACGAGCAGTACTTC. Translating it yields CAISESARGPYEQYF.

J is TRBJ1-2 and V is TRBV4-2; weak D call: TRBD1 (5 bases). With 0 bases removed from V and 8 bases from J, the gap between germline ends came to 16 bases. Germline lookup yields CDR1 LGHNA and CDR2 YNFKEQ. The CDR3 length is 15 residues. CDR3 in DNA: TGTGCCAGCAGCCAAGACGTGAGGGGTCTAGCGGGCTACACCTTC. It specifies CASSQDVRGLAGYTF.

This sequence joins TRBV5-6 and TRBJ2-5; TRBD2 agrees at 14 bases. V trimming: 6 bases; J trimming: 5 bases; junction bases outside the gene matches: 9. Germline CDR1 is SGHDT and CDR2 is YYEEEE. The CDR3 has 16 residues. CDR3 loop: CASTAPGTSGSETQYF. The CDR3 DNA is TGTGCCAGCACCGCACCCGGGACTAGCGGGAGTGAGACCCAGTACTTC.

The chain is built from TRBV7-3 and TRBJ2-2; 14 nucleotides line up with TRBD2. Germline lookup yields CDR1 SGHTA and CDR2 FQGTGA. With 3 bases clipped from V and 1 base from J, the junction kept 1 base outside the gene matches. This CDR3 comprises 17 residues. CDR3 DNA: TGTGCCAGCAGCTTGACTAGCGGGAGGGTGAACACCGGGGAGCTGTTTTTT. It specifies CASSLTSGRVNTGELFF. The variable domain in full, completed from reference TRBV7-3 and TRBJ2-2, reads GAGVSQTPSNKVTEKGKYVELRCDPISGHTALYWYRQSLGQGPEFLIYFQGTGAADDSGLPNDRFFAVRPEGSVSTLKIQRTERGDSAVYLCASSLTSGRVNTGELFFGEGSRLTVL.

On this clone itself: Additional DNA sequences in this sample encode the identical CDR3. This chain joins TRBV18 and TRBJ1-5, with 9 nucleotides matching TRBD1. This CDR3 contains 14 residues. The germline gives CDR1 KGHSH, CDR2 LQKENI. V was pared by 6 bases and J by 5 bases, with 5 bases of the junction left unmatched. DNA for the CDR3: TGTGCCAGCTCGCCGGGACAGGGTGATCAGCCCCAGCATTTT. Amino acids: CASSPGQGDQPQHF.

This chain uses TRBV7-8 with TRBJ2-5; weak D call: TRBD1 (6 bases). This CDR3 has 13 amino acids. Trimming shortened V by 5 bases and J by 4 bases, and 11 bases separated the two germline ends. In germline, CDR1 is SGHVS, CDR2 FQNEAQ. The CDR3 loop reads CASSRGQIETQYF. The CDR3, as DNA: TGTGCCAGCAGCCGCGGACAGATAGAGACCCAGTACTTC.

V is TRBV10-3 and J is TRBJ2-7, with TRBD2 matching 9 bases. V lost 2 bases to trimming and J lost 4 bases; unmatched junction nucleotides: 3. Germline CDR1 ENHRY, CDR2 SYGVKD. The CDR3 sequence is 14 residues long. The CDR3 loop reads CAISEGGGVYEQYF. CDR3 coding DNA: TGTGCCATCAGTGAGGGCGGGGGGGTTTACGAGCAGTACTTC.

The J gene is TRBJ2-3, the V gene TRBV5-5; the D gene is possibly TRBD1 (6 bases). Trimming left V 2 bases short and J 2 bases short, with 12 bases between. The CDR3 runs 15 residues. Germline-derived CDR1 and CDR2 are SGHKS and YYEKEE (reference sequence). CDR3 residues: CASSFQDRYTDTQYF. In DNA, the CDR3 is TGTGCCAGCAGCTTCCAGGACAGATACACAGATACGCAGTATTTT.

The V and J genes are TRBV19 and TRBJ2-3, with 10 bases that match TRBD2. Germline CDR1 LNHDA, CDR2 SQIVND (reference sequence). The CDR3 runs to 16 residues. Trimming removed 6 bases from V and 5 bases from J; junction bases left unmatched: 11. The CDR3 sequence is CASSRTSGSLGDTQYF. The CDR3 bases are TGTGCCAGTAGCAGGACTAGCGGCAGCCTAGGAGATACGCAGTATTTT.

The chain combines TRBV3-1 (or the pseudogene TRBV3-2) with TRBJ1-1; the match to TRBD1 covers 8 bases. The J segment lost 3 bases and the V segment lost 6 bases, leaving 6 bases of the junction unmatched. The CDR3 loop spans 14 amino acids. The germline gives CDR1 LGHDT, CDR2 YNNKEL (reference sequence). The chain's CDR3 is CASSSQGGYTEAFF. The CDR3 bases are TGTGCCAGCAGTTCACAGGGGGGATACACTGAAGCTTTCTTT.

The chain joins TRBV28 to TRBJ2-1, with 11 positions matching TRBD2. CDR1 and CDR2 from the germline V gene are MDHEN and SYDVKM. The CDR3 contains 17 residues. Germline trimming cut 5 bases from V and 0 bases from J; bases unmatched to any gene: 6. The CDR3 nucleotides read TGTGCCAGCAGTCCGACTAGCGGGGTGAGCTCCTACAATGAGCAGTTCTTC. As protein: CASSPTSGVSSYNEQFF. The entire variable domain, with the rest obtained from reference TRBV28 and TRBJ2-1, is as follows: DVKVTQSSRYLVKRTGEKVFLECVQDMDHENMFWYRQDPGLGLRLIYFSYDVKMKEKGDIPEGYSVSREKKERFSLILESASTNQTSMYLCASSPTSGVSSYNEQFFGPGTRLTVL.